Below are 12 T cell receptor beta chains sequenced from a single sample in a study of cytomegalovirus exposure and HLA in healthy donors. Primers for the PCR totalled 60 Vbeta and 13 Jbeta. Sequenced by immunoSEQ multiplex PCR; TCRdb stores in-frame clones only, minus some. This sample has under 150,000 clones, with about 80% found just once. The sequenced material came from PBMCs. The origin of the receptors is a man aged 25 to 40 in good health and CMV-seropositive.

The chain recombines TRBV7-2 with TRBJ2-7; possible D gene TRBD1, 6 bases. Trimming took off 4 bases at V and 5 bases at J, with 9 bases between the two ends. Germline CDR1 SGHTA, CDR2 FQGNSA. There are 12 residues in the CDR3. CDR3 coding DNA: TGTGCCAGCAGCTCGTCAGGGGACGAGCAGTACTTC. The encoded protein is CASSSSGDEQYF.

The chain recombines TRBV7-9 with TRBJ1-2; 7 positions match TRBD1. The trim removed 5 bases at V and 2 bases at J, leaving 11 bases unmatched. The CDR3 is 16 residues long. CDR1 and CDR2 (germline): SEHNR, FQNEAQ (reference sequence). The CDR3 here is CASSPGQNLLNYGYTF. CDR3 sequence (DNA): TGTGCCAGCAGCCCGGGACAGAACCTTTTAAACTATGGCTACACCTTC.

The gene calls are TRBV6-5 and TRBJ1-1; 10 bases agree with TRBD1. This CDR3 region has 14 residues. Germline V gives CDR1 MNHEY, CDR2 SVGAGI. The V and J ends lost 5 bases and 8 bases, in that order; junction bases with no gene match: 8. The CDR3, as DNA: TGTGCCAGCAGTGACGACAGGGGGCTATGGGAAGCTTTCTTT. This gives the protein CASSDDRGLWEAFF.

CDR3 sequence (DNA): TGTGCCAGCGGATACGGAGCGGCCCCGGACACAGATACGCAGTATTTT. It specifies CASGYGAAPDTDTQYF. V and J are TRBV7-2 and TRBJ2-3; D might be TRBD2 (5 bases). Trimming took off 8 bases at V and 2 bases at J, with 20 bases between the two ends. CDR3 size: 16 residues. CDR1 and CDR2 from the germline V gene are SGHTA and FQGNSA.

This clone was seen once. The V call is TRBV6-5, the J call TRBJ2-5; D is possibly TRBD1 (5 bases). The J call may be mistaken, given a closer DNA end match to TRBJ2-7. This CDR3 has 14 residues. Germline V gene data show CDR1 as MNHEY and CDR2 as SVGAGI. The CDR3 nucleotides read TGTGCCAGCAGTTACTCCGACAGCCCCTACGAGCAGTACTTC. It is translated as CASSYSDSPYEQYF.

CDR3 loop: CASSNRGLLAEQFF. For the CDR3, the DNA is TGTGCCAGCAGCAACAGGGGGCTTCTGGCCGAGCAGTTCTTC. This chain links TRBV13 with TRBJ2-1, with 9 bases lining up with TRBD1. The CDR3 covers 14 residues. Looked up from germline, CDR1 is PRHDT and CDR2 is FYEKMQ (reference sequence). The J segment lost 10 bases and the V segment lost 5 bases, leaving 9 bases of the junction unmatched.

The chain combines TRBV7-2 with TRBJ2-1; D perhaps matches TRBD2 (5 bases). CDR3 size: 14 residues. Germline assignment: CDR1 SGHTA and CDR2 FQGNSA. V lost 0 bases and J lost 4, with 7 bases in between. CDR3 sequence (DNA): TGTGCCAGCAGCTTAGCCCAGCGGTACAATGAGCAGTTCTTC. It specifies CASSLAQRYNEQFF.

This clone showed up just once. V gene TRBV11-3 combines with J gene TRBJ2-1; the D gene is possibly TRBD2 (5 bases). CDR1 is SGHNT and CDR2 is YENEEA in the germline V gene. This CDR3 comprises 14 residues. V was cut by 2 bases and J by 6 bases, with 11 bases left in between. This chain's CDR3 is CASSLLLASNEQFF. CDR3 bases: TGTGCCAGCAGCTTACTCCTAGCTAGCAATGAGCAGTTCTTC.

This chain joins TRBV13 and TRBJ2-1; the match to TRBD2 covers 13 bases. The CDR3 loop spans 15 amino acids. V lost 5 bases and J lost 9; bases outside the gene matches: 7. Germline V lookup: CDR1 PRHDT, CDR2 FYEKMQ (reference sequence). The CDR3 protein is CASSKTSGRPSEQFF. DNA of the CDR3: TGTGCCAGCAGCAAGACTAGCGGGAGGCCGAGTGAGCAGTTCTTC.

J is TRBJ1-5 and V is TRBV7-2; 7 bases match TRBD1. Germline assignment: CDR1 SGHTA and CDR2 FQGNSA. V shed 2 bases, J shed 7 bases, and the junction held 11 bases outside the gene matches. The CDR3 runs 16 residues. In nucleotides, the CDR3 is TGTGCCAGCAGCTTACGGGGACAGAGAGGGAGACAGCCCCAGCATTTT. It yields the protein CASSLRGQRGRQPQHF.

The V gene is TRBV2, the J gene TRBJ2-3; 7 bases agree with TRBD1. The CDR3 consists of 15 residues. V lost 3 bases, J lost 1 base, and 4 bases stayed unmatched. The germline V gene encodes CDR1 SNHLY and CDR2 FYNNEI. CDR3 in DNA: TGTGCCAGCAGTGATAACAGGGGAGGCACAGATACGCAGTATTTT. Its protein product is CASSDNRGGTDTQYF. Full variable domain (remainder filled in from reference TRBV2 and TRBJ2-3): EPEVTQTPSHQVTQMGQEVILRCVPISNHLYFYWYRQILGQKVEFLVSFYNNEISEKSEIFDDQFSVERPDGSNFTLKIRSTKLEDSAMYFCASSDNRGGTDTQYFGPGTRLTVL.

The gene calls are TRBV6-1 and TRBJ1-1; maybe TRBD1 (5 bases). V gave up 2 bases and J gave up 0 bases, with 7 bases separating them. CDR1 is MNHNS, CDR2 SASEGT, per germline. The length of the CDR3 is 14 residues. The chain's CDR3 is CASSERGVNTEAFF. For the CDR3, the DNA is TGTGCCAGCAGTGAACGGGGGGTGAACACTGAAGCTTTCTTT.